A single sample is the source of the 5 T cell receptor beta chains below, sequenced in a study of T cell responses to AZD1222 COVID-19 vaccine. Data came from immunoSEQ multiplex PCR; TCRdb stores just in-frame clones and leaves some out. The data show under 150,000 clones, roughly 92% seen once. The sequencing used peripheral blood, collected 28 days after the second AZD1222 dose. The source of these receptors is an adult who received the AZD1222 COVID-19 vaccine.

CDR3 region: CASSLDPSGFGYTF. The CDR3 DNA reads TGTGCCAGCAGCTTAGACCCCTCCGGTTTTGGCTACACCTTC. The V call is TRBV11-2, the J call TRBJ1-2; D gene ambiguous. The CDR3 totals 14 residues. Germline V lookup: CDR1 SGHAT, CDR2 FQNNGV. Trimming cost V 0 bases and J 7 bases, with 12 bases left between them.

This clone appeared a single time. V usage is TRBV6-1 and J usage is TRBJ1-3; D gene uncertain. Germline V CDR1 and CDR2: MNHNS, SASEGT. This CDR3 contains 13 residues. V was clipped by 3 bases and J by 4 bases, with 7 bases between them. CDR3 nucleotides: TGTGCCAGCAGTGACGGCAGGGGAAACACCATATATTTT. It yields the protein CASSDGRGNTIYF.

This chain connects TRBV2 to TRBJ1-1; 9 bases agree with TRBD1. The CDR3 is 14 amino acids. Germline V gene lookup returns CDR1 SNHLY and CDR2 FYNNEI. V was pared by 6 bases and J by 7 bases, with 9 bases of the junction left unmatched. The CDR3 nucleotides read TGTGCCAGCAGCAAAACAGGGGGCTCTCATGAAGCTTTCTTT. Translated, it gives CASSKTGGSHEAFF.

V is TRBV10-3 and J is TRBJ1-2; no firm D call. Looked up from germline, CDR1 is ENHRY and CDR2 is SYGVKD. The V end was cut by 6 bases, the J end by 1 base, with 9 bases between. There are 13 residues in the CDR3. In nucleotides, the CDR3 is TGTGCCATCAGGGCGGACGGTAACTATGGCTACACCTTC. Protein: CAIRADGNYGYTF.

J is TRBJ1-1 and V is TRBV15, with D hard to call. V lost 0 bases and J 5 bases, leaving 13 bases between the germline ends. The V gene's germline CDR1 is LNHNV and CDR2 YYDKDF (reference sequence). The CDR3 covers 15 residues. The CDR3: CATSRDLKVGTEAFF. The CDR3, as DNA: TGTGCCACCAGCAGAGATCTGAAGGTAGGGACTGAAGCTTTCTTT.